These 21 T cell receptor beta chains were sequenced from one sample in a study of vaccination effects on CD4 cells after COVID-19. Before any sequencing was done, the ViraFEST assay used viral peptide pools to expand antigen-specific CD4+ T cells. Culture proceeded for nine to ten days, and CD4+ T cells were then isolated. None of these healthy vaccinees had been infected with SARS-CoV-2 before vaccination. The table came from immunoSEQ multiplex PCR; TCRdb's copy has only in-frame clones and leaves some out. The sample has about 20,000 clones, approximately 70% seen once; the top ten hold 9.1%. The antigens these receptors bind are not known. This material consisted of CD4+ T cells from PBMCs cultured with HCoV-NL63 spike peptides, taken before COVID-19 vaccination. The receptor set was obtained from a human donor who received a COVID-19 vaccine.

This chain connects TRBV19 to TRBJ2-2; D is possibly TRBD1 (5 bases). Between the trimmed V and J ends, which lost 4 bases and 9 bases, there was a span of 12 bases. This CDR3 contains 13 residues. Germline lookup yields CDR1 LNHDA and CDR2 SQIVND (reference sequence). CDR3 loop: CASSTRAPRELFF. CDR3 in DNA: TGTGCCAGTAGTACCAGGGCCCCGCGGGAGCTGTTTTTT.

In DNA, the CDR3 is TGTGCCAGCAGCCAAGGAAACTTGGGGGGCGTATCAGAGACCCAGTACTTC. Translating it yields CASSQGNLGGVSETQYF. The J gene is TRBJ2-5, the V gene TRBV14, with D possibly called TRBD1 or TRBD2 (6 bases each). V was trimmed by 1 base and J by 4 bases, leaving 19 bases between them. The germline gives CDR1 SGHDN, CDR2 FVKESK. There are 17 residues in the CDR3.

J is TRBJ2-1 and V is TRBV5-1, with 7 bases aligning to TRBD1. Germline V gene sequence: CDR1 SGHRS, CDR2 YFSETQ. J was trimmed by 12 bases and V by 1 base; bases with no gene match: 10. The CDR3 loop spans 14 amino acids. The CDR3 loop reads CASSLSTGDGRQFF. The CDR3 DNA sequence: TGCGCCAGCAGCTTGTCTACAGGGGATGGGAGGCAGTTCTTC.

The rearrangement uses TRBV5-1 and TRBJ2-5; TRBD1 or TRBD2 may be the D gene (5 bases each). CDR3 length: 16 amino acids. V was clipped by 0 bases and J by 5 bases, with 17 bases between them. Germline lookup yields CDR1 SGHRS and CDR2 YFSETQ. The CDR3 coding sequence is TGCGCCAGCAGCTTGGGTATCCCAGGGAGAAGGGAGACCCAGTACTTC. This gives the protein CASSLGIPGRRETQYF.

The chain carries TRBV6-5 and TRBJ2-5; D remains unclear. The CDR3 consists of 16 residues. Germline CDR1 reads MNHEY; CDR2 reads SVGAGI. V shed 2 bases and J shed 2 bases, with 15 bases lying between them. In DNA form, the CDR3 reads TGTGCCAGCAGTTACGGTGGCGCCTACCCTCAAGAGACCCAGTACTTC. As protein: CASSYGGAYPQETQYF.

The chain uses TRBV5-8 and TRBJ2-5; no clear D. The germline V gene encodes CDR1 SGHTS and CDR2 YDEGEE. Deletions cut 4 bases from V and 3 bases from J, with 13 bases between. The CDR3 sequence is 14 residues long. The CDR3 DNA reads as TGTGCCAGCAGCCCTATCCGAGTGGAAGAGACCCAGTACTTC. Translation gives CASSPIRVEETQYF.

This clone occurred a few times. This sequence joins TRBV7-6 and TRBJ1-1, with D hard to call. Germline V gives CDR1 SGHVS, CDR2 FNYEAQ. V shed 1 base and J shed 1 base, with 4 bases lying between them. CDR3 length: 13 residues. The CDR3 DNA sequence: TGTGCCAGCAGCTTAGAACAGAACACTGAAGCTTTCTTT. Translation: CASSLEQNTEAFF.

This clone showed up just a few times. The rearrangement uses TRBV30 and TRBJ1-5; 7 nucleotides align to TRBD1. CDR3 length equals 15 residues. The J segment lost 4 bases and the V segment lost 0 bases, leaving 6 bases of the junction unmatched. Germline V gene lookup returns CDR1 GTSNPN and CDR2 SVGIG (reference sequence). This CDR3 reads CAWSVRGPGNQPQHF. In DNA form, the CDR3 reads TGTGCCTGGAGTGTAAGGGGGCCTGGGAATCAGCCCCAGCATTTT.

The V and J genes are TRBV4-1 and TRBJ1-2; 9 bases line up with TRBD1. The CDR3 runs to 14 residues. J lost 7 bases, V lost 1 base, and 4 bases had no gene match. Germline V lookup: CDR1 MGHRA, CDR2 YSYEKL. The CDR3 loop reads CASSQGTGAGGYTF. CDR3 DNA: TGCGCCAGCAGCCAAGGGACAGGGGCTGGTGGCTACACCTTC.

The chain links TRBV7-9 to TRBJ2-1, with D tentatively TRBD2 (6 bases). The germline V gene encodes CDR1 SEHNR and CDR2 FQNEAQ (reference sequence). V was cut by 4 bases and J by 9 bases, with 22 bases left in between. The CDR3 consists of 16 residues. The CDR3 loop is CASSSRTITRTGEQFF. CDR3 in DNA: TGTGCCAGCAGCTCCCGGACTATAACTAGGACGGGTGAGCAGTTCTTC.

This clone was detected only a few times. This chain connects TRBV9 to TRBJ1-1, with D maybe TRBD1 (6 bases). V lost 0 bases and J lost 2, with 20 bases in between. CDR1 is SGDLS and CDR2 is YYNGEE in the germline V gene. The CDR3 covers 18 residues. The CDR3 DNA sequence: TGTGCCAGCAGCGTAGACGATAGGTCAGGGGACACAAACACTGAAGCTTTCTTT. Translation: CASSVDDRSGDTNTEAFF.

J is TRBJ1-1 and V is TRBV21-1. TRBV21-1 is a pseudogene segment. The CDR3 is made up of 17 amino acids. Here the CDR3 DNA reads TGTGCCAGCAACACGCGGGGGCGGGCCGCAGTGAACACTGAAGCTTTCTTT. Translation: CASNTRGRAAVNTEAFF.

The CDR3: CASSRSGGRYNEQFF. CDR3 DNA sequence: TGTGCCAGCAGTAGAAGCGGGGGCCGATACAATGAGCAGTTCTTC. This sequence joins TRBV6-2 or TRBV6-3 and TRBJ2-1; 8 bases are shared with TRBD2. This CDR3 contains 15 residues. CDR1 and CDR2 from the germline V gene are MNHEY and SVGEGT. The V segment lost 5 bases and the J segment 4 bases; nucleotides outside the gene matches: 7.

The chain employs TRBV7-6 and TRBJ2-7; 10 bases align to TRBD2. Germline CDR1 and CDR2: SGHVS and FNYEAQ. The CDR3 spans 16 residues. V trimming: 1 base; J trimming: 0 bases; junction bases outside the gene matches: 3. CDR3 nucleotide sequence: TGTGCCAGCAGCTTAGGTTCTAGCGGGGGCTCCTACGAGCAGTACTTC. Amino acids: CASSLGSSGGSYEQYF.

The genes are TRBV27 and TRBJ2-5; D is unresolved. Trimming shortened V by 5 bases and J by 4 bases, and 14 bases separated the two germline ends. Germline CDR1 is MNHEY and CDR2 is SMNVEV (reference sequence). This CDR3 has 14 residues. The CDR3: CASSPQVWRETQYF. The CDR3 region has the DNA TGTGCCAGCAGTCCCCAGGTGTGGCGAGAGACCCAGTACTTC.

The chain couples TRBV5-1 to TRBJ1-1, with TRBD1 matching 10 bases. The CDR3 length is 14 residues. V shed 5 bases and J 5 bases; nucleotides not matched to a gene: 6. CDR1 is SGHRS, CDR2 YFSETQ, per germline. The CDR3: CASSYRDRGTEAFF. CDR3 coding DNA: TGCGCCAGCAGTTACCGGGACAGGGGAACTGAAGCTTTCTTT.

This clone was seen a single time. The chain is built from TRBV29-1 and TRBJ2-7; D uncertain. CDR3 size: 14 residues. Germline V gene lookup returns CDR1 SQVTM and CDR2 ANQGSEA. The ends were cut back, 4 bases at V and 4 bases at J, with 17 bases in the middle. DNA for the CDR3: TGCAGCGTTGTGGAGAGGATTGCCAATTACGAGCAGTACTTC. Translating it yields CSVVERIANYEQYF.

This rearrangement joins TRBV20-1 to TRBJ2-1; no reliable D call. The CDR3 contains 14 residues. Germline assignment: CDR1 DFQATT and CDR2 SNEGSKA (reference sequence). Between the trimmed V and J ends, which lost 3 bases and 11 bases, there was a span of 20 bases. For the CDR3, the DNA is TGCAGTGCTAGTCTGCAGAATGAGGCCTCTAAGCAGTTCTTC. It yields the protein CSASLQNEASKQFF.

The sample holds a few counts of this clone. The chain joins TRBV6-4 to TRBJ1-2; tentatively, D is TRBD1 (6 bases). Germline-derived CDR1 and CDR2 are MRHNA and SNTAGT. V was pared by 4 bases and J by 5 bases, with 14 bases between. This CDR3 is 14 amino acids long. CDR3: CASSAQGRGYGYTF. In DNA, the CDR3 is TGTGCCAGCAGTGCTCAGGGGCGCGGGTATGGCTACACCTTC.

J is TRBJ1-2 and V is TRBV24-1, with 7 bases fitting TRBD1. V lost 4 bases to trimming and J lost 8 bases; unmatched junction nucleotides: 9. This CDR3 comprises 14 residues. The germline V gene has CDR1 KGHDR and CDR2 SFDVKD. This CDR3 reads CATSDSGQLGGYTF. The CDR3 bases are TGTGCCACCAGTGACTCGGGACAGTTGGGAGGCTACACCTTC.

J is TRBJ1-4 and V is TRBV6-5, with 7 positions matching TRBD1. Germline CDR1 reads MNHEY; CDR2 reads SVGAGI. V was pared by 6 bases and J by 6 bases, with 7 bases of the junction left unmatched. This CDR3 comprises 14 residues. Here the CDR3 reads CASRGSGGDEKLFF. DNA of the CDR3: TGTGCCAGCAGAGGCTCAGGGGGTGATGAAAAACTGTTTTTT.